Reported below is one T cell receptor (beta chain). Cohorts were based on clinical histories the participants reported. The data were taken from a study of blood T cell repertoires in COVID-19. Turning to the study itself: T cells, B-cell-depleted T cells, or PBMCs supplied cDNA or gDNA.

The authors' processing: Amplification with reference gene primers provided the estimates of nucleated cell counts. Sequenced by immunoSEQ multiplex PCR; TCRdb stores in-frame clones only, minus some. The V and J calls and the clone size are those of that table, but D and trimming were determined from the DNA. The sample has roughly 420,000 clones, 85% to 90% seen once. Source material: PBMCs or T cells enriched from blood (not recorded which). The clonotype was recovered from a woman aged 25 to 39 with acute COVID-19.

In DNA, the CDR3 is TGTGCCAGCAACCCCTCGCCCGGGACTGAAGCTTTCTTT. This gives the protein CASNPSPGTEAFF. The rearrangement links TRBV12-3 or TRBV12-4 to TRBJ1-1; D is unclear. V was pared by 7 bases and J by 5 bases, with 14 bases between. The CDR3 is made up of 13 amino acids.